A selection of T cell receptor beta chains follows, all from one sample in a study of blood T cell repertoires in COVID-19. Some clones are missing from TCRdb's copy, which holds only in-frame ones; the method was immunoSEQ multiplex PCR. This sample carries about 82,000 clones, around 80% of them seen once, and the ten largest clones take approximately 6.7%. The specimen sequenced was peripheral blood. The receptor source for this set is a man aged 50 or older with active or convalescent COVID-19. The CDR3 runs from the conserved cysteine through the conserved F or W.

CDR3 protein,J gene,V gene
CATSRDRGQETQYF,TRBJ2-5,TRBV15
CASSFQGKCTDTQYF,TRBJ2-3,TRBV5-1
CASNPLAGENEQFF,TRBJ2-1,TRBV7-9
CASSRGLDQPQHF,TRBJ1-5,TRBV10-1
CASRPEDYYNEQFF,TRBJ2-1,TRBV2
CASSPLTGTDTQYF,TRBJ2-3,TRBV7-2
CASSLPAGPGLFF,TRBJ1-4,TRBV28
CASSLNRVGYEQYF,TRBJ2-7,TRBV27
CAISRASGGPTDTQYF,TRBJ2-3,TRBV10-3
CASSLAGTGGTEAFF,TRBJ1-1,TRBV5-6
CASSPTGGANQPQHF,TRBJ1-5,TRBV7-2
CASRATVGAPNYGYTF,TRBJ1-2,TRBV28
CSNAQNYGYTF,TRBJ1-2,TRBV20-1
CASSQENQAQPYF,TRBJ2-3,TRBV3-1/TRBV3-2
CASSFGTASGYTF,TRBJ1-2,TRBV6-5
CASTRAGGSNQPQHF,TRBJ1-5,TRBV28
CSVGDSQETQYF,TRBJ2-5,TRBV29-1
CASRSGATGSNQPQHF,TRBJ1-5,TRBV27